This record concerns one T cell receptor (beta chain) sequence. Its target is not known. TCRdb passed the 5' RACE reads through MiXCR, listing each CDR3 protein once. The sample shows roughly 350,000 distinct CDR3 sequences, roughly 8% of them seen only once. The sample originates from a study of CD8 T cells in ankylosing spondylitis. Regarding the study as a whole: Roughly eight highly homologous variants made up a TCR beta motif that seemed to typify ankylosing spondylitis blood.

V lost 6 bases, J lost 0 bases, and 12 bases lay in between. The germline CDR1 and CDR2 sequences are MNHNS and SASEGT. The CDR3 loop spans 15 amino acids. The V gene is TRBV6-1, the J gene TRBJ2-1; D remains unclear. The sequenced material came from blood, either unsorted or a sorted T cell fraction (not recorded which). This clonotype originated in a male donor with ankylosing spondylitis. CDR3 nucleotide sequence: TGTGCCAGCAGCAAGACTCCCGCCTCCTACAATGAGCAGTTCTTC. Its protein product is CASSKTPASYNEQFF.